The rows below give T cell receptor beta chains drawn from one sample of a study of control samples from healthy donors and cancer patients. Assay used: immunoSEQ multiplex PCR; TCRdb lists only in-frame clones, some missing. Among tens of thousands of clones listed, about 93% were seen once. The sequenced sample consisted of PBMCs. The source is a woman aged 50 to 65 with head and neck cancer. The conserved cysteine and the conserved F or W are not part of the CDR3 here.

j_call,v_call,cdr3_aa
TRBJ1-1,TRBV29-1,SVGGTGRGDPRYAEAF
TRBJ2-5,TRBV30,AWSVMGGETQY
TRBJ2-1,TRBV27,ASSLSESSSYNEQF
TRBJ2-5,TRBV6-1,ASSATWSGLAGPGETQY
TRBJ2-7,TRBV9,ASSASSGRAHEQY
TRBJ2-7,TRBV5-1,ASSRDTGASSYEQY
TRBJ1-1,TRBV30,AWRAGLNTEAF
TRBJ2-7,TRBV2,ASSGAEALEQY
TRBJ2-1,TRBV5-4,ASSLAPGQGGNEQF
TRBJ2-7,TRBV30,AWSKTVSSYEQY
TRBJ1-4,TRBV6-5,ASRRQGANEKLF
TRBJ1-1,TRBV3-1/TRBV3-2,ASSQTGTEEAF
TRBJ2-2,TRBV6-5,ASSYSRQSTGELF
TRBJ1-3,TRBV10-2,ASSEQRLSGNTIY
TRBJ1-1,TRBV7-2,ASSLGPGMAEAF
TRBJ2-7,TRBV19,ASSIGGTGSYEQY
TRBJ2-3,TRBV7-9,ASDQGGSGDTQY
TRBJ2-3,TRBV7-9,ASSLLLISTDTQY
TRBJ2-2,TRBV13,ASSLRRLRAETGELF
TRBJ2-1,TRBV5-6,ASSLGLAGDREQF
TRBJ1-4,TRBV6-6,ASSPAGANEKLF
TRBJ2-7,TRBV11-2,ASSLARLEVGYEQY
TRBJ2-7,TRBV6-2/TRBV6-3,ASSYSKGGEQY
TRBJ1-3,TRBV19,ASGPIRSSGNTIY
TRBJ2-7,TRBV3-1/TRBV3-2,ASSHWDRDPEQY
TRBJ1-2,TRBV6-1,ASSEMNYGYT
TRBJ1-2,TRBV7-9,ASQRAGGYGYT
TRBJ1-1,TRBV19,ASSIRAGRAF
TRBJ2-2,TRBV7-3,ASSSMGLAGAAGELF
TRBJ2-7,TRBV4-1,ASSQVDLVTYYEQY
TRBJ1-2,TRBV28,ASSFGEDYGYT
TRBJ2-5,TRBV15,ATSRVRGSTGTQY
TRBJ1-4,TRBV25-1,ASKVPDRGREKLF
TRBJ1-2,TRBV27,ASSLSIRPFYGYT
TRBJ2-2,TRBV28,ASSPQTSGRAAGTGELF
TRBJ1-1,TRBV2,ASIPRMGGLMNTEAF
TRBJ2-1,TRBV4-2,ASSQDKTSEYNEQF
TRBJ1-4,TRBV24-1,ATSDAPGRDEKLF
TRBJ2-6,TRBV27,ASSFVGRERSGSGANVLT
TRBJ1-5,TRBV27,ASSLTGIDQPQH
TRBJ1-1,TRBV7-3,ASRQTGSNTEAF
TRBJ2-7,TRBV21-1,ASSKEDRGVFYEQY
TRBJ2-3,TRBV9,ASSVGPLGEGYTDTQY
TRBJ1-3,TRBV19,ASSIPTTGNTIY
TRBJ1-5,TRBV6-5,ASQTGWEDQPQH
TRBJ2-7,TRBV5-1,ASCSGTGVCYEQY
TRBJ2-3,TRBV5-1,ASSFTGSSTDTQY
TRBJ1-1,TRBV28,ASSGQDTLTTEAF
TRBJ2-6,TRBV6-5,ASSFDGSGANVLT
TRBJ2-7,TRBV9,ASSVGDYNEQY
TRBJ1-6,TRBV5-4,ASSLVGGSNSPLH
TRBJ2-5,TRBV2,ASSDFLAEYQETQY